Given below is one TCR beta chain in context. This entry is derived from a study of blood T cell repertoires in COVID-19. Germline V CDR1 and CDR2: LGHDT, YNNKEL (reference sequence). V was clipped by 4 bases and J by 0 bases, with 13 bases between them. The CDR3 is made up of 16 amino acids. TCRdb's table, derived via immunoSEQ multiplex PCR, lists solely in-frame clones and lacks some. In the table there are 300,000 to 450,000 clones, 81% of which are singletons. Material: peripheral blood. The V call is TRBV3-1 (or the pseudogene TRBV3-2), the J call TRBJ2-4; D is unresolved. The TCR comes from a human donor with acute or convalescent COVID-19. The donor label of this sample is uncertain. CDR3 sequence (DNA): TGTGCCAGCAGCCCCCCTGGAGTGGGAGCCAAAAACATTCAGTACTTC. Translated, it gives CASSPPGVGAKNIQYF.